Sequencing of this T cell receptor (beta chain) was carried out in a study of CD8 T cells in ankylosing spondylitis (dated by TCRdb to 2016 to 2017). Looking at the study overall: The study set out to find disease-linked TCR variants by profiling T cell receptor beta repertoires in ankylosing spondylitis patients and healthy donors. Peripheral blood was sampled, and synovial fluid was also collected from ankylosing spondylitis patients. The full study cohort was made up of about two dozen ankylosing spondylitis patients and roughly 98 healthy donors. Summary of the overall study and its limitations: Significant enrichment of the disease-linked clones was reported in matched synovial fluid samples from ankylosing spondylitis patients. A TCR beta motif of about 8 highly homologous amino acid variants appeared characteristic of blood from ankylosing spondylitis patients. Some motif variants had previously been reported in the synovial fluid and blood of reactive arthritis patients, which suggests shared mechanisms of disease initiation. A CD8+ phenotype was shown by the disease-linked clones, which were found at relatively low frequencies in peripheral blood.

This clonotype was found many times. Its target antigen remains unknown. Base qualities were left out, and no much larger clone turns up one base away. For sequencing, an Illumina HiSeq 2500 was employed. Quantitative 5'-RACE with molecular barcodes was used to prepare TCR beta libraries. The authors' pipeline ran thus. A new computational method based on a probabilistic model of VDJ rearrangement was used to identify disease-linked TCR variants. TCRdb applied fastp at Q25 and MiXCR to the public reads, then kept only in-frame beta chains. Rows are combined by CDR3 protein, so each entry shows the most common genes and DNA. The V and J calls, along with clone size, are taken from TCRdb and not from the paper's own processing. The sample records 250,000 to 400,000 distinct CDR3 sequences, around 10% of which are singletons. Around 10% of the sample goes to the ten largest clones. CDR1 MDHEN and CDR2 SYDVKM were looked up in the germline V gene. V loses 2 bases of germline sequence and J loses 2 bases, and the interval between the two ends is 13 bases. The CDR3, from cysteine to phenylalanine, totals 15 residues. Only the CDR3 DNA is retained, 45 bases long and in frame from the first base.

Specimen: blood, either unsorted or a sorted T cell fraction (not recorded which). This chain is built from TRBV28 and TRBJ2-7, with no D gene named confidently. The TCR originated in a female donor with ankylosing spondylitis or in good health (not recorded which). For the CDR3, the sequence is CASSLSGLGTYEQYF. The sequence in DNA is TGTGCCAGCAGTTTAAGTGGCCTGGGGACCTACGAGCAGTACTTC.